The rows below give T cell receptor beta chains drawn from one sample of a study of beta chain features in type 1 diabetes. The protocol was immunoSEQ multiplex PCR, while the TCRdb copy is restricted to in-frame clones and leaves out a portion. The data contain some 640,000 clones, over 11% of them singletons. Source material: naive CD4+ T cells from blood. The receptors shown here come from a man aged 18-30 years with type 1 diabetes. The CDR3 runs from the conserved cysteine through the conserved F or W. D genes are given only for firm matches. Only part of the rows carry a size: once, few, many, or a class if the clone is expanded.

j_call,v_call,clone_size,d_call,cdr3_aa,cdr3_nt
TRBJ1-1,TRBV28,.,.,CASSSLPTGGRNTEAFF,TGTGCCAGCAGTTCCCTCCCGACAGGAGGCCGGAACACTGAAGCTTTCTTT
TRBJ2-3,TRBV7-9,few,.,CASSSRRTRGDTQYF,TGTGCCAGCAGCTCCCGACGGACCCGAGGCGATACGCAGTATTTT
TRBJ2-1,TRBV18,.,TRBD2,CASSPVASGTNEQFF,TGTGCCAGCTCACCGGTGGCTAGCGGGACCAATGAGCAGTTCTTC
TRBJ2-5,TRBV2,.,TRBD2,CASSEAGRGKETQYF,TGTGCCAGCAGTGAAGCGGGGCGGGGGAAAGAGACCCAGTACTTC
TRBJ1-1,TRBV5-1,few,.,CASSTSDTQNTEAFF,TGCGCCAGCTCCACCTCGGACACCCAGAACACTGAAGCTTTCTTT
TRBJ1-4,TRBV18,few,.,CASSPPEGGLFF,TGTGCCAGCTCACCACCGGAGGGAGGACTGTTTTTT
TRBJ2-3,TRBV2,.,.,CASSERAPDTQYF,TGTGCCAGCAGTGAACGGGCCCCAGATACGCAGTATTTT
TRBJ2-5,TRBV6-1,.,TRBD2,CASNPTGLAGKTQYF,TGTGCCAGCAACCCCACGGGACTAGCGGGGAAGACCCAGTACTTC
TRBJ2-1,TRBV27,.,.,CASSWWQGENEQFF,TGTGCCAGCAGTTGGTGGCAGGGAGAGAATGAGCAGTTCTTC
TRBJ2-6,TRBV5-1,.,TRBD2,CASSTPSGSSGANVLTF,TGCGCCAGCAGCACCCCTAGCGGGAGCTCTGGGGCCAACGTCCTGACTTTC
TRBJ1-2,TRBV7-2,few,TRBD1,CASSPQATGGFSYGYTF,TGTGCCAGCAGTCCCCAGGCAACAGGGGGCTTTTCGTATGGCTACACCTTC
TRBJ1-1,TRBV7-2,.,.,CASSLRGNTEAFF,TGTGCCAGCAGCCTACGGGGGAACACTGAAGCTTTCTTT
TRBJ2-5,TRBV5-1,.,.,CASSSQGYQETQYF,TGCGCCAGCAGTTCGCAGGGGTACCAAGAGACCCAGTACTTC
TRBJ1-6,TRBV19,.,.,CASSLAGGRSPLHF,TGTGCCAGTAGTCTGGCAGGTGGACGTTCACCCCTCCACTTT
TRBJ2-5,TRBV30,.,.,CAWSAGTGETQYF,TGTGCCTGGAGTGCCGGGACTGGTGAGACCCAGTACTTC
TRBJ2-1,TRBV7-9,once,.,CASSFSHNEQFF,TGTGCCAGCAGCTTCTCCCACAATGAGCAGTTCTTC